Presented here are 15 T cell receptor beta chains from one specimen sequenced in a study of cytomegalovirus exposure and HLA in healthy donors. Primers for the PCR totalled 60 Vbeta and 13 Jbeta. The protocol was immunoSEQ multiplex PCR, while the TCRdb copy is restricted to in-frame clones and leaves out a portion. The sample has tens of thousands of clones, 80% seen once. Sequencing was carried out using PBMCs. Every receptor here comes from a man aged 50 to 59 in good health and CMV-seropositive.

In its sample, this clone was seen once. J is TRBJ1-1 and V is TRBV4-2, with 8 positions matching TRBD1. Germline CDR1 is LGHNA and CDR2 is YNFKEQ. The trim removed 2 bases at V and 1 base at J, leaving 3 bases unmatched. CDR3 size: 15 residues. This CDR3 is CASSQSGTGNTEAFF. The CDR3 region has the DNA TGTGCCAGCAGCCAATCCGGGACAGGGAACACTGAAGCTTTCTTT.

V is TRBV30 and J is TRBJ1-3; TRBD1 aligns across 8 bases. Germline-derived CDR1 and CDR2 are GTSNPN and SVGIG (reference sequence). The CDR3 runs 15 residues. Trimming removed 2 bases from V and 2 bases from J; junction bases left unmatched: 5. CDR3 sequence (DNA): TGTGCCTGGAGTCCCCGGACAGGGACTGGAAACACCATATATTTT. Translating gives CAWSPRTGTGNTIYF.

The J gene is TRBJ2-3, the V gene TRBV5-1; possibly TRBD1 for D (6 bases). Trimming removed 3 bases at V and 1 base at J, with 9 bases between. Germline CDR1 reads SGHRS; CDR2 reads YFSETQ. The length of the CDR3 is 14 residues. The CDR3 here is CASSSRQGTDTQYF. The CDR3 DNA is TGCGCCAGCAGCTCACGACAGGGCACAGATACGCAGTATTTT. Based on the CDR3 plus reference TRBV5-1 and TRBJ2-3, the full variable domain is KAGVTQTPRYLIKTRGQQVTLSCSPISGHRSVSWYQQTPGQGLQFLFEYFSETQRNKGNFPGRFSGRQFSNSRSEMNVSTLELGDSALYLCASSSRQGTDTQYFGPGTRLTVL.

The chain joins TRBV11-3 to TRBJ2-3; 8 bases match TRBD2. Per the germline V gene, CDR1 is SGHNT and CDR2 is YENEEA. The CDR3 runs 16 residues. V lost 5 bases and J lost 0; bases outside the gene matches: 7. CDR3 protein: CASSRGTRASTDTQYF. The CDR3 nucleotides are TGTGCCAGCAGCCGAGGGACTAGGGCTAGCACAGATACGCAGTATTTT. The full variable domain, rest sourced from reference TRBV11-3 and TRBJ2-3, is EAGVVQSPRYKIIEKKQPVAFWCNPISGHNTLYWYLQNLGQGPELLIRYENEEAVDDSQLPKDRFSAERLKGVDSTLKIQPAELGDSAVYLCASSRGTRASTDTQYFGPGTRLTVL.

This chain uses TRBV21-1 with TRBJ1-4; the D call TRBD1 from the table was never checked on the DNA. TRBV21-1 is shown as a pseudogene. This CDR3 has 18 residues. The CDR3 region is CASSPSWARDWTNEKLFF. The CDR3 DNA is TGTGCCAGCAGCCCTTCTTGGGCCAGGGATTGGACTAATGAAAAACTGTTTTTT.

This chain joins TRBV9 and TRBJ1-3; D is possibly TRBD1 (5 bases). The CDR3 runs to 16 residues. Trimming took 0 bases from V and 0 from J, leaving 10 bases between them. CDR1 and CDR2 from the germline V gene are SGDLS and YYNGEE. The CDR3 spells CASSVGAGRSGNTIYF. In DNA, the CDR3 is TGTGCCAGCAGCGTAGGAGCAGGGCGCTCTGGAAACACCATATATTTT. Drawing the rest from reference TRBV9 and TRBJ1-3, the complete variable domain is DSGVTQTPKHLITATGQRVTLRCSPRSGDLSVYWYQQSLDQGLQFLIQYYNGEERAKGNILERFSAQQFPDLHSELNLSSLELGDSALYFCASSVGAGRSGNTIYFGEGSWLTVV.

The V call is TRBV5-4, the J call TRBJ2-7; TRBD2 is a possible D gene (6 bases). The V gene lost 0 bases and the J gene lost 4 bases, with 14 bases spanning the gap. The CDR3 consists of 15 residues. Germline assignment: CDR1 SGHNT and CDR2 YYREEE (reference sequence). The CDR3 spells CASSLEGSGKYEQYF. CDR3 nucleotides: TGTGCCAGCAGCTTGGAGGGTAGCGGCAAGTACGAGCAGTACTTC.

This clone was counted between two and nine times. The CDR3 region is CASSASSEQYF. CDR3 DNA sequence: TGTGCCAGCAGTGCAAGCTCCGAGCAGTACTTC. This chain uses TRBV2 with TRBJ2-7; no clear D gene. Per the germline V gene, CDR1 is SNHLY and CDR2 is FYNNEI. Trimming stripped 4 bases from V and 6 bases from J, with 7 bases between. The CDR3 totals 11 residues.

This chain connects TRBV6-1 to TRBJ2-5; D ambiguous. The V and J ends lost 0 bases and 5 bases respectively, with 4 bases between them. Germline V gives CDR1 MNHNS, CDR2 SASEGT. The CDR3 has 12 amino acids. CDR3 nucleotides: TGTGCCAGCAGTGAAGCGTCGGAGACCCAGTACTTC. Its translation: CASSEASETQYF.

The rearrangement uses TRBV19 and TRBJ1-1, with 8 positions matching TRBD1. With 4 bases clipped from V and 7 bases from J, the junction kept 5 bases outside the gene matches. Germline assignment: CDR1 LNHDA and CDR2 SQIVND (reference sequence). CDR3 length equals 13 residues. CDR3 in DNA: TGTGCCAGTAGTACAGGGACAGGCCTTGAAGCTTTCTTT. This encodes CASSTGTGLEAFF.

The gene calls are TRBV19 and TRBJ1-5; 11 nucleotides line up with TRBD1. V shed 3 bases and J 5 bases; nucleotides not matched to a gene: 3. CDR3 length: 15 amino acids. The germline V gene encodes CDR1 LNHDA and CDR2 SQIVND (reference sequence). The CDR3: CASSMGTGGDQPQHF. CDR3 nucleotide sequence: TGTGCCAGTAGTATGGGGACAGGGGGGGATCAGCCCCAGCATTTT.

The chain joins TRBV25-1 to TRBJ2-7, with D tentatively TRBD1 (8 bases). This CDR3 contains 15 residues. V lost 4 bases and J lost 4, with 17 bases in between. CDR1 MGHDK and CDR2 SYGVNS come from the germline V gene. The CDR3 region is CASSARQGRGYEQYF. The CDR3 coding sequence is TGTGCCAGCAGTGCCCGACAGGGGAGGGGATACGAGCAGTACTTC.

V and J are TRBV27 and TRBJ2-1, with 14 bases fitting TRBD2. The junction had 5 bases not matched to a gene; V was cut back by 10 bases and J by 6 bases. The CDR3 runs 14 residues. The germline gives CDR1 MNHEY, CDR2 SMNVEV (reference sequence). The CDR3 loop is CATSGTSGSNEQFF. As DNA, the CDR3 is TGTGCCACATCCGGGACTAGCGGGAGCAATGAGCAGTTCTTC.

This chain joins TRBV19 and TRBJ1-5; 9 bases match TRBD1. There are 17 residues in the CDR3. The V gene end was trimmed by 7 bases and the J gene end by 0 bases; junction bases not matched to a gene: 10. Germline V gives CDR1 LNHDA, CDR2 SQIVND (reference sequence). This CDR3 reads CASKRTGVLYSNQPQHF. In DNA form, the CDR3 reads TGTGCCAGTAAACGGACAGGGGTACTTTATAGCAATCAGCCCCAGCATTTT.

The rearrangement links TRBV27 to TRBJ2-3; 8 positions match TRBD2. The CDR3 sequence is 14 residues long. The V segment lost 6 bases and the J segment 1 base; nucleotides outside the gene matches: 3. CDR1 is MNHEY and CDR2 is SMNVEV in the germline V gene (reference sequence). The CDR3 region has the DNA TGTGCCAGCAGCCCGGGACTAGGCACAGATACGCAGTATTTT. It translates to CASSPGLGTDTQYF.